Following are 19 T cell receptor beta chains from one sample sequenced in a study of blood T cell repertoires in COVID-19. Data came from immunoSEQ multiplex PCR; TCRdb stores just in-frame clones and leaves some out. Of just over 300,000 clones in the sample, 75% to 90% were seen once. The source material was PBMCs or T cells enriched from blood (not recorded which). Receptors were obtained from a young man who had recovered from COVID-19.

J is TRBJ1-3 and V is TRBV5-1; 8 bases match TRBD1. CDR3 length equals 14 residues. With V trimmed by 2 bases and J by 4 bases, 2 bases remained unmatched. Germline V gives CDR1 SGHRS, CDR2 YFSETQ. The CDR3 is CASSLTGGGNTIYF. The CDR3 DNA reads TGCGCCAGCAGCTTAACAGGGGGAGGAAACACCATATATTTT.

The chain recombines TRBV30 with TRBJ2-2, with TRBD2 as a possible D gene (6 bases). Between the trimmed V and J ends, which lost 2 bases and 4 bases, there was a span of 14 bases. Per the germline V gene, CDR1 is GTSNPN and CDR2 is SVGIG (reference sequence). This CDR3 contains 15 residues. The CDR3 DNA reads TGTGCCTGGAGTTTAGGAGGGGTGGGCACCGGGGAGCTGTTTTTT. Amino acid sequence: CAWSLGGVGTGELFF.

The chain uses TRBV18 and TRBJ2-1, with a tentative D call TRBD2 (5 bases). Trimming shortened V by 3 bases and J by 4 bases, and 10 bases separated the two germline ends. Germline lookup yields CDR1 KGHSH and CDR2 LQKENI. This CDR3 has 14 residues. CDR3 nucleotides: TGTGCCAGCTCACCCGGGGAAAGTTACAATGAGCAGTTCTTC. Translated, it gives CASSPGESYNEQFF.

The genes are TRBV2 and TRBJ1-4; no clear D. The CDR3 totals 13 residues. Germline V gene data show CDR1 as SNHLY and CDR2 as FYNNEI. Trimming took 9 bases from V and 8 from J, leaving 16 bases between them. The CDR3, as DNA: TGTGCCAGAGAGGATTCCGTACGAGAAAAACTGTTTTTT. The encoded protein is CAREDSVREKLFF.

This clone was counted a single time. The CDR3 nucleotides are TGTGCCAGCAGCCCCCGGGACAGGGGGGTCCGGAATCAGCCCCAGCATTTT. Amino acids: CASSPRDRGVRNQPQHF. The rearrangement links TRBV5-7 to TRBJ1-5; 11 nucleotides match TRBD1. TRBV5-7 is known as an ORF, though its function is uncertain. The junction had 10 bases not matched to a gene; V was cut back by 4 bases and J by 4 bases. There are 17 residues in the CDR3.

V gene TRBV19 combines with J gene TRBJ1-2; weak D call: TRBD1 (5 bases). The length of the CDR3 is 13 residues. Looked up from germline, CDR1 is LNHDA and CDR2 is SQIVND (reference sequence). V dropped 10 bases and J dropped 8 bases, with 20 bases sitting between them. The CDR3 spells CATRRGLPAGYTF. In nucleotides, the CDR3 is TGTGCCACACGAAGGGGCCTCCCGGCGGGCTACACCTTC.

The J gene is TRBJ1-6, the V gene TRBV2; no clear D. The length of the CDR3 is 11 residues. The germline CDR1 and CDR2 sequences are SNHLY and FYNNEI. Trimming removed 4 bases at V and 15 bases at J, with 10 bases between. DNA for the CDR3: TGTGCCAGCAGTGCCCTGAATAGCCTCCACTTT. Its translation: CASSALNSLHF.

Only one count was recorded for this clone. This chain uses TRBV10-2 with TRBJ1-2; TRBD1 is a possible D gene (6 bases). CDR1 and CDR2 (germline): WSHSY, SAAADI. The CDR3 is 16 amino acids. V was cut by 0 bases and J by 4 bases, with 15 bases left in between. CDR3 protein: CASSESGGPWRYGYTF. The CDR3 DNA reads TGCGCCAGCAGTGAGTCGGGGGGGCCCTGGCGCTATGGCTACACCTTC.

For this clone: Additional DNA sequences in this sample encode the identical CDR3. The chain carries TRBV7-2 and TRBJ1-5; possible D gene TRBD1, 6 bases. Germline V gives CDR1 SGHTA, CDR2 FQGNSA. Deletions cut 5 bases from V and 7 bases from J, with 12 bases between. The CDR3 contains 13 residues. The DNA for the CDR3 is TGTGCCAGCAGCGTGAGGGGGAACCAGCCCCAGCATTTT. Its translation: CASSVRGNQPQHF. Based on the CDR3 plus reference TRBV7-2 and TRBJ1-5, the full variable domain is GAGVSQSPSNKVTEKGKDVELRCDPISGHTALYWYRQSLGQGLEFLIYFQGNSAPDKSGLPSDRFSAERTGGSVSTLTIQRTQQEDSAVYLCASSVRGNQPQHFGDGTRLSIL.

The rearrangement links TRBV5-6 to TRBJ2-5; D perhaps matches TRBD2 (6 bases). V lost 4 bases, J lost 7 bases, and 14 bases lay in between. The CDR3 loop spans 13 amino acids. Germline assignment: CDR1 SGHDT and CDR2 YYEEEE. The CDR3 sequence is CASSVGLQGTQYF. As DNA, the CDR3 is TGTGCCAGCAGCGTGGGACTTCAGGGGACCCAGTACTTC.

The J gene is TRBJ2-3, the V gene TRBV5-4; 9 bases are a match to TRBD2. Trimming cost V 0 bases and J 3 bases; bases outside gene matches: 2. From germline, CDR1 is SGHNT and CDR2 YYREEE (reference sequence). CDR3 size: 15 residues. The CDR3 here is CASSLGTSGTDTQYF. The CDR3, as DNA: TGTGCCAGCAGCTTGGGTACTAGCGGGACAGATACGCAGTATTTT. Using reference TRBV5-4 and TRBJ2-3 for the parts outside the CDR3, the full variable domain is ETGVTQSPTHLIKTRGQQVTLRCSSQSGHNTVSWYQQALGQGPQFIFQYYREEENGRGNFPPRFSGLQFPNYSSELNVNALELDDSALYLCASSLGTSGTDTQYFGPGTRLTVL.

V gene TRBV10-3 combines with J gene TRBJ1-5; maybe TRBD1 (5 bases). The CDR3 sequence is 14 residues long. The germline V gene has CDR1 ENHRY and CDR2 SYGVKD. V was trimmed by 2 bases and J by 4 bases, leaving 9 bases between them. CDR3 sequence reads: CAISEGAFNQPQHF. The CDR3 bases are TGTGCCATCAGTGAGGGGGCCTTTAATCAGCCCCAGCATTTT.

V usage is TRBV7-2 and J usage is TRBJ2-1; the match to TRBD1 covers 10 bases. With 8 bases clipped from V and 9 bases from J, the junction kept 7 bases outside the gene matches. Per the germline V gene, CDR1 is SGHTA and CDR2 is FQGNSA. The CDR3 is 13 amino acids. CDR3 protein: CASRDRGTIEQFF. As DNA, the CDR3 is TGTGCCAGCCGGGACAGGGGCACTATTGAGCAGTTCTTC.

The chain links TRBV6-9 to TRBJ1-2, with a weak D call TRBD1 (6 bases). Trimming stripped 6 bases from V and 0 bases from J, with 14 bases between. Germline CDR1 MNHGY, CDR2 SVAAGI. The CDR3 contains 15 residues. This CDR3 is CASSPLRTANYGYTF. The CDR3 DNA sequence: TGTGCCAGCAGCCCCCTCCGGACAGCTAACTATGGCTACACCTTC.

V is TRBV27 and J is TRBJ1-1, with 7 bases lining up with TRBD1. Germline V CDR1 and CDR2: MNHEY, SMNVEV (reference sequence). CDR3 length: 14 residues. V lost 4 bases to trimming and J lost 11 bases; unmatched junction nucleotides: 13. DNA for the CDR3: TGTGCCAGCAGTTCATCCCGACAGGGTAAGCGGGCTTTCTTT. Translated: CASSSSRQGKRAFF.

The chain couples TRBV7-9 to TRBJ1-4; D is unresolved. V was cut by 4 bases and J by 8 bases, with 17 bases left in between. CDR1 is SEHNR and CDR2 is FQNEAQ in the germline V gene (reference sequence). CDR3 length equals 15 residues. The CDR3 protein is CASSYTTSTAEKLFF. CDR3 coding DNA: TGTGCCAGCAGCTATACTACATCCACCGCAGAAAAACTGTTTTTT.

V usage is TRBV5-5 and J usage is TRBJ1-1; the match to TRBD1 covers 7 bases. Germline CDR1 is SGHKS and CDR2 is YYEKEE (reference sequence). This CDR3 is 15 amino acids long. V shed 0 bases and J 7 bases; nucleotides not matched to a gene: 9. CDR3 loop: CASSLALRGLDEAFF. CDR3 bases: TGTGCCAGCAGCTTGGCCTTAAGGGGGCTGGATGAAGCTTTCTTT. Full variable domain (remainder filled in from reference TRBV5-5 and TRBJ1-1): DAGVTQSPTHLIKTRGQQVTLRCSPISGHKSVSWYQQVLGQGPQFIFQYYEKEERGRGNFPDRFSARQFPNYSSELNVNALLLGDSALYLCASSLALRGLDEAFFGQGTRLTVV.

The V call is TRBV24-1, the J call TRBJ2-2; maybe TRBD2 (6 bases). V gave up 2 bases and J gave up 4 bases, with 7 bases separating them. The CDR3 sequence is 14 residues long. Germline V gene data show CDR1 as KGHDR and CDR2 as SFDVKD. The CDR3 DNA is TGTGCCACCAGTGATTGGAGGGTCACCGGGGAGCTGTTTTTT. This codes for CATSDWRVTGELFF.

This clone was found a few times. The genes are TRBV7-9 and TRBJ1-4; the D gene is possibly TRBD1 (5 bases). The germline V and J ends were trimmed by 1 base and 4 bases, with 10 bases remaining between them. This CDR3 region has 15 residues. Looked up from germline, CDR1 is SEHNR and CDR2 is FQNEAQ (reference sequence). The CDR3 loop reads CASSLGAQVNEKLFF. In DNA, the CDR3 is TGTGCCAGCAGCTTAGGTGCACAGGTTAATGAAAAACTGTTTTTT.